A selection of T cell receptor beta chains follows, all from one sample in a study of blood T cell repertoires in COVID-19. Sequenced by immunoSEQ multiplex PCR; TCRdb stores in-frame clones only, minus some. The table includes around 180,000 clones, roughly four fifths detected once. Sequences were obtained from peripheral blood. Receptors were obtained from a human donor in a cohort sampled during active COVID-19. The conserved cysteine and the conserved F or W are not part of the CDR3 here. The listing skips clone size in some rows; elsewhere it reads once, few, many or a size class.

v_gene,abundance,CDR3aa
TRBV7-9,-,ASSYTGAYEQY
TRBV6-5,-,ATSLRPRVLFEQY
TRBV3-1/TRBV3-2,-,ASSLSRGSEAF
TRBV19,few,ASSTTVNSNQPQH
TRBV11-1,few,ASSPYRETEAF
TRBV6-1,-,ASSEAHSHSGANVLT
TRBV9,-,ASSGTPNTEAF
TRBV29-1,-,SVDKGRGWTDTQY
TRBV5-1,-,ASSWAGTSGDGEQF
TRBV5-1,-,ASSLGTHEETQY
TRBV9,-,ASSVQDSGNTIY
TRBV7-9,-,ASSPGGSYGYT
TRBV23-1,-,ASQPGDRQAYEQY
TRBV5-5,-,ASSSAWRENTEAF
TRBV24-1,-,ATSDTDRDNEQY
TRBV19,once,ASSIGRFYEQY
TRBV7-2,-,ASSLAGGGTEAF
TRBV3-1/TRBV3-2,-,ASSQWETEAF
TRBV5-1,few,ASSTGLAGRVGETQY
TRBV9,-,ASRETGTYNSPLH
TRBV5-6,-,ASRLNGAGGRYEQY
TRBV19,-,ASSIFPGQNNSPLH
TRBV18,once,ASSPASEAF
TRBV6-5,once,ASSLEAYIYEQY
TRBV4-1,-,ASSHSGQNPYEQY
TRBV18,-,ASSPSQAEQY
TRBV2,-,ASRERQGGNQPQH
TRBV9,-,ASSGQGAGNYGYT
TRBV27,-,ASSPGTRGYEQY
TRBV5-1,-,ASSLDPGGKNEQY
TRBV15,-,ATSREGGAREQY
TRBV12-3/TRBV12-4,-,ASAGQREKLF
TRBV5-4,-,ASSLDPGQGGYYGYT
TRBV7-2,-,ASSPNSGEKLF
TRBV19,-,ASSIRGHLYEQY
TRBV9,-,ASSLAGTGNTQY
TRBV7-2,few,ASSLMGGGRYEQY
TRBV24-1,-,ATSAPGLEGEQY
TRBV7-2,-,ASSLSAQRSDTQY
TRBV15,-,ATSDHPVDRGADEQF
TRBV6-5,-,ASSPGQGSTYEQY
TRBV6-5,few,ASRRQGVGQPQH
TRBV7-2,-,ASSPPGFSSYEQY
TRBV10-2,-,ASSERLATTYEQY
TRBV9,once,ASSPRDRNHGTGELF
TRBV11-2,once,ASSLGGTGVSYEQY
TRBV7-2,-,ASSLDGGSNQPQH
TRBV28,-,ASSSRLAGAWQQY
TRBV28,-,ASSLLVGVGGTIY
TRBV6-2/TRBV6-3,-,ASSYGTSGGADTQY
TRBV5-1,-,ASSLGDRASDTQY
TRBV12-5,-,ASPVDTPGQAASNNQPQH
TRBV3-1/TRBV3-2,once,ASSQRSGAGELF
TRBV3-1/TRBV3-2,-,ASTLQGSYGYT
TRBV5-4,few,ASRPTSAAYNEQF
TRBV7-7,-,ASRGTGETQY
TRBV19,-,ASSIGLDGNYEQY
TRBV2,once,ASSEAGQGKNNSPLH
TRBV7-2,-,ASSILAGTYNEQF
TRBV10-3,-,AISDSGGAGSYEQY